Below, one TCR beta chain is given with its context. The antigen is not known. A multiplex PCR was run with 60 Vbeta primers and 13 Jbeta primers. The repertoire was sequenced with immunoSEQ multiplex PCR; TCRdb's copy has only in-frame clones and lacks some. The sample shows approximately 160,000 clones, around 76% of them seen only once. The data were taken from a study of cytomegalovirus exposure and HLA in healthy donors. At the level of the study: The approximately 120 million unique TCR beta sequences, from roughly 180 million T cells, were found by an earlier analysis.

V was trimmed by 5 bases and J by 5 bases, leaving 19 bases between them. This CDR3 region has 16 residues. Germline-derived CDR1 and CDR2 are SGHTA and FQGTGA. General study points: As a later analysis revealed, the rate of TCR association differed by HLA locus, with DRB1 most and HLA-C fewest.

The chain has TRBV7-3 and TRBJ2-1; D may be TRBD2 (5 bases). The TCR was taken from a man in his forties or fifties in good health and CMV-seronegative. Specimen: PBMCs. This CDR3 reads CASSPGREYGDNEQFF. For the CDR3, the DNA is TGTGCCAGCAGCCCGGGTAGGGAGTACGGGGACAATGAGCAGTTCTTC.